The 7 T cell receptor beta chains listed next were all sequenced from one sample in a study of CD8 T cells in Susac syndrome. The RNA input was about 0.5 to 1 ug, and it was reverse transcribed with random hexamers. TCRdb recomputed calls from the immunoSEQ multiplex PCR reads with MiXCR, one row per CDR3 protein. The top ten clones hold roughly 0.15% of a sample with 150,000 to 180,000 distinct CDR3 sequences, roughly 95% of them seen once. Sequencing was carried out using CD4+ T cells from PBMCs. All receptors come from a human donor with Susac syndrome.

V is TRBV4-1 and J is TRBJ1-2; maybe TRBD1 (6 bases). CDR1 and CDR2 from the germline V gene are MGHRA and YSYEKL. This CDR3 has 15 amino acids. The V end lost 1 base, the J end lost 0 bases, and 9 bases lay between the germline ends. CDR3: CASSQGQASNYGYTF. In DNA form, the CDR3 reads TGCGCCAGCAGCCAAGGACAGGCCTCTAACTATGGCTACACCTTC.

The chain joins TRBV7-3 to TRBJ2-1; D remains ambiguous. The CDR3 has 12 amino acids. V lost 5 bases, J lost 9 bases, and 11 bases lay in between. The germline CDR1 and CDR2 sequences are SGHTA and FQGTGA. In DNA form, the CDR3 reads TGTGCCAGCAGCGCCGAGACGGGTGAGCAGTTCTTC. Translated: CASSAETGEQFF.

This clonotype was picked up one time. The chain carries TRBV12-3 or TRBV12-4 and TRBJ2-4; D gene uncertain. Trimming pared 5 bases from V and 0 bases from J, leaving 11 bases between. This CDR3 has 15 residues. The CDR3 coding sequence is TGTGCCAGCAGTATCGCCAGTCGAGCCAAAAACATTCAGTACTTC. Translation gives CASSIASRAKNIQYF.

The chain joins TRBV15 to TRBJ2-5; no definite D call. The germline gives CDR1 LNHNV, CDR2 YYDKDF (reference sequence). Trimming stripped 1 base from V and 1 base from J, with 4 bases between. CDR3 length equals 13 residues. This chain's CDR3 is CATSRGRQETQYF. CDR3 sequence (DNA): TGTGCCACCAGCAGAGGCCGCCAAGAGACCCAGTACTTC.

The J gene is TRBJ1-2, the V gene TRBV2; 8 nucleotides match TRBD1. With V trimmed by 6 bases and J by 4 bases, 7 bases remained unmatched. The CDR3 sequence is 14 residues long. Germline loops: CDR1 SNHLY, CDR2 FYNNEI. The CDR3 region is CASRQGVFGYGYTF. In DNA, the CDR3 is TGTGCCAGCAGACAGGGGGTATTCGGCTATGGCTACACCTTC.

The chain links TRBV4-1 to TRBJ1-1; no firm D call. Germline-derived CDR1 and CDR2 are MGHRA and YSYEKL. The CDR3 consists of 15 residues. Trimming cost V 1 base and J 5 bases, with 14 bases left between them. CDR3 in amino acids: CASSQAINRGTEAFF. CDR3 in DNA: TGCGCCAGCAGCCAAGCAATCAATAGAGGTACTGAAGCTTTCTTT.

V and J are TRBV27 and TRBJ2-4, with TRBD1 identical over 7 bases. This CDR3 is built from 15 residues. Germline lookup yields CDR1 MNHEY and CDR2 SMNVEV (reference sequence). Losses at the gene ends were 6 bases for V and 3 bases for J; bases not matched to a gene: 8. In DNA form, the CDR3 reads TGTGCCAGCAGCATGGGACAGACCGTCAAAAACATTCAGTACTTC. Its protein product is CASSMGQTVKNIQYF.